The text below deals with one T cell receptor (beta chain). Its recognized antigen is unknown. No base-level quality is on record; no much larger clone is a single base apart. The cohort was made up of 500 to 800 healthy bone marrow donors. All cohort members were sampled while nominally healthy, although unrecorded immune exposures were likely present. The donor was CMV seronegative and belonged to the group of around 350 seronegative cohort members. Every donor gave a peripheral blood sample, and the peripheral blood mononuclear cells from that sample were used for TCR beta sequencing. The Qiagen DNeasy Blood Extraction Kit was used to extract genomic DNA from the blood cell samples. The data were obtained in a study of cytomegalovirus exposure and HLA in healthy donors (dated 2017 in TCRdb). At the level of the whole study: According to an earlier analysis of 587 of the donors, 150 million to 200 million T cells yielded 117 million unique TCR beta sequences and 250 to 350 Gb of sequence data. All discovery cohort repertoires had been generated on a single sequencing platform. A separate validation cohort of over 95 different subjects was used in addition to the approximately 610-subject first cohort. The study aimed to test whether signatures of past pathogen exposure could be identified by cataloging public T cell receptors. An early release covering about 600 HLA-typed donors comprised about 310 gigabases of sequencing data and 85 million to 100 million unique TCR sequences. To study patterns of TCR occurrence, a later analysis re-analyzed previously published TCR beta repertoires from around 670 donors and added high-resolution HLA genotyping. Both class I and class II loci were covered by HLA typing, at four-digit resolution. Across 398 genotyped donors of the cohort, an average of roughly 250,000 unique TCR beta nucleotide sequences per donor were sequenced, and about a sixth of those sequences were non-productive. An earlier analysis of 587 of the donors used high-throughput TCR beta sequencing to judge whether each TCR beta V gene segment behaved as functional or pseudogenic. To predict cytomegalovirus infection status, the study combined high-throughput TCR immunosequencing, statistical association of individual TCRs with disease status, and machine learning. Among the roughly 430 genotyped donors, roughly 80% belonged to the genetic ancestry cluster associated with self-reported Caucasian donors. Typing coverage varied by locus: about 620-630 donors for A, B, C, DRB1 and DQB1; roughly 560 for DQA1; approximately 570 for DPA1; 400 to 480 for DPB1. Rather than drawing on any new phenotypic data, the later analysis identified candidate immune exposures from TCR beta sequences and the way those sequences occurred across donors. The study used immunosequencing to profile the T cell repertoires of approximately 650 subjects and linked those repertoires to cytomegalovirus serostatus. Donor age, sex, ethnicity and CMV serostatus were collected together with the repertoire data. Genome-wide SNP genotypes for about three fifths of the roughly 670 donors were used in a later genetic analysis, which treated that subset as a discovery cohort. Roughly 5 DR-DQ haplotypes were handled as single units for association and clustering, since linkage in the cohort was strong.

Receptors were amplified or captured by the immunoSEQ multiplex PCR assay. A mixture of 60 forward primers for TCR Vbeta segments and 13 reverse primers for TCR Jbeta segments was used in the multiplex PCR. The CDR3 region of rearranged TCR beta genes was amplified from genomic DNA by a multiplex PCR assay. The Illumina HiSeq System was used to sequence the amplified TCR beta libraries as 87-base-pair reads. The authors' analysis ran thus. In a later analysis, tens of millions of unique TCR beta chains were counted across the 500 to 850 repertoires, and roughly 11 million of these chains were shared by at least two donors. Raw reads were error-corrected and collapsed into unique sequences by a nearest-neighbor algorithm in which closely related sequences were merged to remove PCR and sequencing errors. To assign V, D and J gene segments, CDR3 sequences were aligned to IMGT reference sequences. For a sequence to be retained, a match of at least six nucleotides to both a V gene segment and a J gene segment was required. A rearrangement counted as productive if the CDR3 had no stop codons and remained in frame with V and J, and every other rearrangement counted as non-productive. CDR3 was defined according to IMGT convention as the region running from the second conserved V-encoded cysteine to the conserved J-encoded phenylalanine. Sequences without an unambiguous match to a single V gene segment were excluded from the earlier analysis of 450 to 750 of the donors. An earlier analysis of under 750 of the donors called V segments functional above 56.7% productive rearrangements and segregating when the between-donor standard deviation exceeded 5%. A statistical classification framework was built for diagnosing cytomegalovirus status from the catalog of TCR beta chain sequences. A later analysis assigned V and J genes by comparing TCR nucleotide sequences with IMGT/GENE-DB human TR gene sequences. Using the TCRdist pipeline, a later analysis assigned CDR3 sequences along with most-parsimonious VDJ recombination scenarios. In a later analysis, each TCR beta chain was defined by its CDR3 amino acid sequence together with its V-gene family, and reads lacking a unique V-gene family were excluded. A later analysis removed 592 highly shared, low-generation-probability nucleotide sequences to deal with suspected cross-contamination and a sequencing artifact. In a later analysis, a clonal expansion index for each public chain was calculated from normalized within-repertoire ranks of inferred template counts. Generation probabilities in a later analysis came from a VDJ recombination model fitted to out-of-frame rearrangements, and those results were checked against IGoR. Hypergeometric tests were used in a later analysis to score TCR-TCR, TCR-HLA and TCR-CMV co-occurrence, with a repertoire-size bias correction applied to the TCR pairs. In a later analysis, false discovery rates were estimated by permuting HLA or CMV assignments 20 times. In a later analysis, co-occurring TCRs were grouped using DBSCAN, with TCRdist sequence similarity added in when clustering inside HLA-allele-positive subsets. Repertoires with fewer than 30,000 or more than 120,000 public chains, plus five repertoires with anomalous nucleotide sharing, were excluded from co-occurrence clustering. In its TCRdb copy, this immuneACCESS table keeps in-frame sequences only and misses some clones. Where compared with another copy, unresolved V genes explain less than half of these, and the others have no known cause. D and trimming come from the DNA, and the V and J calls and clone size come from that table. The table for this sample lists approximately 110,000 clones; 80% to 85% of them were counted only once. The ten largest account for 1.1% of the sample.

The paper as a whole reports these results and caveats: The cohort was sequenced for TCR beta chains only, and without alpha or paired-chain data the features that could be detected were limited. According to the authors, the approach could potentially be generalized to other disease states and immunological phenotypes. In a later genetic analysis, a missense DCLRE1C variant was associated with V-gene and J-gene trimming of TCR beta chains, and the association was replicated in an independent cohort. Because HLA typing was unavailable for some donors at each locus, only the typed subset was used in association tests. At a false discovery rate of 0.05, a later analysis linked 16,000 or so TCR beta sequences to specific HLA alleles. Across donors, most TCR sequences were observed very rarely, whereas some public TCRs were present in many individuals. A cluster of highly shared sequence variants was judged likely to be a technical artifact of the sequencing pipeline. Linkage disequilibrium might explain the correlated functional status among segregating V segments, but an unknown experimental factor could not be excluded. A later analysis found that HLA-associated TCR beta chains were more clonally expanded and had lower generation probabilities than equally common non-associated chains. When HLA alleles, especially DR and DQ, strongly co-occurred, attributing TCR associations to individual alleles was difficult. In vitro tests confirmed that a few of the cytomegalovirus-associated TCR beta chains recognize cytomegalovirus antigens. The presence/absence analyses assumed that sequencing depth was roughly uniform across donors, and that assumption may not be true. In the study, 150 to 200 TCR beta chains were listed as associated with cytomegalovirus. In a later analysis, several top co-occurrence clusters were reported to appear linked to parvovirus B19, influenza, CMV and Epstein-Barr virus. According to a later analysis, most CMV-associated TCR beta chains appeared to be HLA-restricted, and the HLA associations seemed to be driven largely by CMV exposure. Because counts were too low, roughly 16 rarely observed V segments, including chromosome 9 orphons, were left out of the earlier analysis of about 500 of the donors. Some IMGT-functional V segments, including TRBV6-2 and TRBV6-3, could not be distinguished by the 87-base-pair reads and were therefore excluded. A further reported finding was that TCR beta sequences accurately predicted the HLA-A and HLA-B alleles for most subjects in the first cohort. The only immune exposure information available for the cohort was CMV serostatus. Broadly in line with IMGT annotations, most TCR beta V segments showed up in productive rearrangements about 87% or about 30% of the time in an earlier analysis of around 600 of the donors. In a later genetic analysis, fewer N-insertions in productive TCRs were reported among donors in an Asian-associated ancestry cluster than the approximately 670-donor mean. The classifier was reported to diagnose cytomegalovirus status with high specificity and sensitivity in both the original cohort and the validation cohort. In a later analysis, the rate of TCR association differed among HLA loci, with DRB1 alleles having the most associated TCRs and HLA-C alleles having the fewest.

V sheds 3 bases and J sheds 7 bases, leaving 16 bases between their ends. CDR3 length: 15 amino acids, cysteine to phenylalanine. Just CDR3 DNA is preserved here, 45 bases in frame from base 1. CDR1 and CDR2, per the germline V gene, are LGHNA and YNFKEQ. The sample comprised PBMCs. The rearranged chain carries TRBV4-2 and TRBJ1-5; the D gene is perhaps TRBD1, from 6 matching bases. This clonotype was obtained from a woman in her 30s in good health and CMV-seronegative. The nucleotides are TGTGCCAGCAGCCATTCCACAGGGCGAGAGCAGCCCCAGCATTTT. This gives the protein CASSHSTGREQPQHF.